The clone carrying this T cell receptor beta chain has just a few counts. Its matching antigen is unknown. This specimen belongs to a study of PD-1 blockade in mismatch repair-deficient tumors. About the study: Enrolled about 2012-2016, patients had progressing, pretreated mismatch repair-deficient cancers of over nine types.

All patients were mismatch repair deficient, assessed by either PCR or immunohistochemistry. Three pembrolizumab responders had their TCRs sequenced. The repertoire was sequenced with immunoSEQ multiplex PCR; TCRdb's copy has only in-frame clones and lacks some. This table has about 34,000 clones, approximately 80% appearing once. V lost 5 bases and J lost 6; bases outside the gene matches: 6. CDR1 MNHEY and CDR2 SMNVEV come from the germline V gene (reference sequence). This CDR3 has 14 amino acids. Study-wide findings and caveats: Tumor-resident clones, often undetectable pretreatment in blood, expanded then contracted after pembrolizumab.

Material: PBMCs, obtained around 6 weeks after starting pembrolizumab. The sequence was collected from an adult with mismatch repair-deficient cancer. V gene TRBV27 combines with J gene TRBJ2-7, with TRBD2 identical over 11 bases. The CDR3 DNA reads as TGTGCCAGCAGTCTTAGCGGGAGGGCCCCCGAGCAGTACTTC. Protein sequence: CASSLSGRAPEQYF.